Each of the 9 T cell receptor beta chains below was sequenced from the same sample in a study of cytomegalovirus exposure and HLA in healthy donors. PCR involved 60 Vbeta and 13 Jbeta primers. Sequenced by immunoSEQ multiplex PCR; TCRdb stores in-frame clones only, minus some. The sample gives more than 95,000 clones, roughly 80% of which show up once; approximately 11% is in the top ten. The sequencing sample was made of PBMCs. The source of these receptors is a man aged 30 to 45 in good health and CMV-seropositive.

The J gene is TRBJ1-1, the V gene TRBV28; D not certain. V was clipped by 7 bases and J by 1 base, with 10 bases between them. This CDR3 contains 13 residues. Germline loops: CDR1 MDHEN, CDR2 SYDVKM. CDR3 amino acids: CASNPQKNTEAFF. As DNA, the CDR3 is TGTGCCAGCAACCCACAGAAGAACACTGAAGCTTTCTTT.

The chain uses TRBV5-1 and TRBJ2-7; tentatively, D is TRBD2 (6 bases). The CDR3 extends over 14 amino acids. Germline assignment: CDR1 SGHRS and CDR2 YFSETQ. Trimming shortened V by 4 bases and J by 5 bases, and 16 bases separated the two germline ends. The DNA of the CDR3 is TGCGCCAGCAGCGATTATCAGGAGGGAAACGAGCAGTACTTC. Translating gives CASSDYQEGNEQYF.

This clone appeared a single time. The chain is built from TRBV11-2 and TRBJ1-3; D ambiguous. Germline values: CDR1 SGHAT, CDR2 FQNNGV. The CDR3 totals 16 residues. Trimming removed 2 bases from V and 0 bases from J, with 11 bases in between. CDR3 nucleotide sequence: TGTGCCAGCAGCTTAACTTGGGCTGACTCTGGAAACACCATATATTTT. Protein product: CASSLTWADSGNTIYF.

There are a few counts of this clone. The gene calls are TRBV27 and TRBJ2-7, with 14 positions matching TRBD2. Germline V gene sequence: CDR1 MNHEY, CDR2 SMNVEV (reference sequence). J was trimmed by 5 bases and V by 6 bases; bases with no gene match: 21. The CDR3 extends over 20 amino acids. The CDR3: CASSRTTGARTSGRTHEQYF. Here the CDR3 DNA reads TGTGCCAGCAGCCGTACGACTGGCGCACGGACTAGCGGGAGGACCCACGAGCAGTACTTC.

In its sample, this clone was seen a few times. The CDR3 DNA is TGTGCCTGGAGTGTGGAGACAGCCTATGGCTACACCTTC. This sequence encodes CAWSVETAYGYTF. The V gene is TRBV30, the J gene TRBJ1-2; possible D gene TRBD1, 5 bases. The germline CDR1 and CDR2 sequences are GTSNPN and SVGIG (reference sequence). CDR3 length: 13 residues. V was pared by 0 bases and J by 4 bases, with 9 bases between.

The chain uses TRBV6-1 and TRBJ1-5; a possible D gene is TRBD1 (6 bases). This CDR3 spans 13 amino acids. Germline V gives CDR1 MNHNS, CDR2 SASEGT. The CDR3 coding sequence is TGTGTCACCTCGGACAGCGATAATCAGCCCCAGCATTTT. Protein: CVTSDSDNQPQHF.

V and J are TRBV27 and TRBJ2-7, with 9 bases fitting TRBD2. CDR3 length: 15 amino acids. The germline gives CDR1 MNHEY, CDR2 SMNVEV (reference sequence). The junction had 7 bases not matched to a gene; V was cut back by 3 bases and J by 4 bases. The CDR3 protein is CASSFTGLAYYEQYF. The CDR3 nucleotides read TGTGCCAGCAGTTTTACAGGACTAGCGTATTACGAGCAGTACTTC.

The chain couples TRBV7-6 to TRBJ2-4; TRBD1 matches at 7 bases. J lost 3 bases, V lost 4 bases, and 15 bases had no gene match. This CDR3 region has 18 residues. Germline assignment: CDR1 SGHVS and CDR2 FNYEAQ. This chain's CDR3 is CASSSSGVRGFDKNIQYF. For the CDR3, the DNA is TGTGCCAGCAGCTCGAGTGGGGTCAGGGGGTTCGACAAAAACATTCAGTACTTC.

The V and J genes are TRBV30 and TRBJ2-1; weak D call: TRBD1 (6 bases). Trimming shortened V by 5 bases and J by 8 bases, and 19 bases separated the two germline ends. CDR3 length: 14 amino acids. Germline assignment: CDR1 GTSNPN and CDR2 SVGIG (reference sequence). The CDR3 is CAWSRGNRRDEQFF. The CDR3 nucleotides are TGTGCCTGGTCAAGGGGGAACCGTCGCGATGAGCAGTTCTTC.